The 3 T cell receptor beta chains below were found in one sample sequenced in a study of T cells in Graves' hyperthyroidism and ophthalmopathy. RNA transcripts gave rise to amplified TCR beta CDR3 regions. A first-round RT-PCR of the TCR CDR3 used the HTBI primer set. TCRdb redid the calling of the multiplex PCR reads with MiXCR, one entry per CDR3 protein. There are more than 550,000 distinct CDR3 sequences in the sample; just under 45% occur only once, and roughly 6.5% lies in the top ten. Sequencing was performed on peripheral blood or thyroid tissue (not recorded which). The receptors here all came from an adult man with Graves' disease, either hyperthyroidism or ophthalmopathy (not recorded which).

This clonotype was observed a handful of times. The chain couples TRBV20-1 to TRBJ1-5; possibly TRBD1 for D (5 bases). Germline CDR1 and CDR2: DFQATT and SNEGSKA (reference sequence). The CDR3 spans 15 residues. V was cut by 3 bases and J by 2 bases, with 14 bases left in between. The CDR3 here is CSASTTGVGNQPQHF. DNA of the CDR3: TGCAGTGCTAGCACAACAGGTGTAGGCAATCAGCCCCAGCATTTT.

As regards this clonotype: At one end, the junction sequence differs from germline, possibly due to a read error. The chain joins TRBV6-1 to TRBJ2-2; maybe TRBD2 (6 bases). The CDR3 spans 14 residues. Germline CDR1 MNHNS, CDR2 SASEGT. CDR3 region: CASSEGGGTGELFF. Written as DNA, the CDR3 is TGTGCCAGCAGTGAAGGGGGCGGGACCGGGGAGCTTTTTTTT.

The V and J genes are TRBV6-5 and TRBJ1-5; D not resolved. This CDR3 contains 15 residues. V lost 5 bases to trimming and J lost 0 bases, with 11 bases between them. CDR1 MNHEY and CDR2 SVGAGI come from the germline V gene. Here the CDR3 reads CASSEGGFSNQPQHF. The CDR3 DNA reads TGTGCCAGCAGTGAAGGTGGTTTTAGCAATCAGCCCCAGCATTTT.